This TCR beta chain was identified in a study of blood T cells in healthy people across ages. This clonotype was seen a few times. Its cognate antigen is unknown. A read error may explain this, as a much larger clone is one base away. CDR1 is LGHNA, CDR2 YNFKEQ, per germline. The ends were cut back, 1 base at V and 5 bases at J, with 11 bases in the middle. This CDR3 spans 14 amino acids. Sample-barcoded 5' priming and a J-beta primer mix drove a second PCR of 7 to 11 cycles. Each CDR3 protein gets one entry after TCRdb re-called the 5' RACE reads with MiXCR. The data hold just under 900,000 distinct CDR3 sequences, with 29% observed a single time. Overall study results and limits: TCR beta diversity, measured per million T cells, fell in a roughly linear way with age. Diversity of TCR beta correlated strongly with naive T cell percentage.

Input material: blood. This rearrangement joins TRBV4-2 to TRBJ2-5, with a possible D match to TRBD2 (5 bases). The clonotype originates from a woman older than 75 in good health. The CDR3 reads CASSQARECETQYF. The CDR3 region has the DNA TGTGCCAGCAGCCAAGCGAGGGAGTGTGAGACCCAGTACTTC.